This T cell receptor beta chain was identified in a study of blood T cell repertoires in COVID-19. Overall study context: From T cells, B-cell-depleted T cells, or PBMCs came the material, which was cDNA or gDNA.

Assignment of participants to cohorts was predicated upon participant-reported clinical history. Generated by immunoSEQ multiplex PCR, the TCRdb table keeps only in-frame clones and is missing some. The sample consists of a few hundred thousand clones, around 84% of them appearing once. This CDR3 has 14 residues. J lost 4 bases, V lost 6 bases, and 6 bases had no gene match. CDR1 LNHDA and CDR2 SQIVND come from the germline V gene (reference sequence). Sequences were obtained from PBMCs or T cells enriched from blood (not recorded which). This rearrangement joins TRBV19 to TRBJ2-7; 10 nucleotides agree with TRBD1. The sequence derives from a man in his forties who had recovered from COVID-19. The CDR3 loop reads CASSPGQGLYEQYF. The CDR3 nucleotides are TGTGCCAGTAGCCCGGGACAGGGGCTGTACGAGCAGTACTTC.